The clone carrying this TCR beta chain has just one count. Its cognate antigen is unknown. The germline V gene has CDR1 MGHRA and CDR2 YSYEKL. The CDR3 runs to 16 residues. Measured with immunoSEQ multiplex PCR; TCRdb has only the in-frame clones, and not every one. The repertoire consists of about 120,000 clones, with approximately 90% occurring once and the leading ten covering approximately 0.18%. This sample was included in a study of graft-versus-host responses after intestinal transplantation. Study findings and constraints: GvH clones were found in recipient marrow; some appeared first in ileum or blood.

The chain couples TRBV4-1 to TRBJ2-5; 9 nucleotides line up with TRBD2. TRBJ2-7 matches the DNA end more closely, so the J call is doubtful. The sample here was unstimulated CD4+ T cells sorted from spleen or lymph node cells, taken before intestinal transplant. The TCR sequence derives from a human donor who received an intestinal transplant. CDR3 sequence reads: CASSQVSRLAAYEQYF. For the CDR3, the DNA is TGCGCCAGCAGCCAAGTTTCCCGACTAGCGGCCTACGAGCAGTACTTC.